The TCR beta chain under discussion was sequenced for a study of blood T cell repertoires in COVID-19. Across the whole study: Whether acute or convalescent, the COVID-19 samples came from the United States, Italy and Spain.

Profiled with immunoSEQ multiplex PCR; TCRdb holds only in-frame clones, not every one. The data hold roughly 170,000 clones, with around 73% observed a single time. With 6 bases removed from V and 0 bases from J, the gap between germline ends came to 16 bases. CDR1 and CDR2 from the germline V gene are LGHDT and YNNKEL (reference sequence). This CDR3 is 16 amino acids long. This clone was seen a few times. This clonotype was obtained from a woman between 45 and 65 years old who had recovered from COVID-19. Source material: PBMCs or T cells enriched from blood (not recorded which). The chain combines TRBV3-1 (or the pseudogene TRBV3-2) with TRBJ2-3, with a tentative D call TRBD1 (6 bases). The CDR3: CASSLSGTRSTDTQYF. For the CDR3, the DNA is TGTGCCAGCAGTCTATCCGGGACACGTAGCACAGATACGCAGTATTTT.